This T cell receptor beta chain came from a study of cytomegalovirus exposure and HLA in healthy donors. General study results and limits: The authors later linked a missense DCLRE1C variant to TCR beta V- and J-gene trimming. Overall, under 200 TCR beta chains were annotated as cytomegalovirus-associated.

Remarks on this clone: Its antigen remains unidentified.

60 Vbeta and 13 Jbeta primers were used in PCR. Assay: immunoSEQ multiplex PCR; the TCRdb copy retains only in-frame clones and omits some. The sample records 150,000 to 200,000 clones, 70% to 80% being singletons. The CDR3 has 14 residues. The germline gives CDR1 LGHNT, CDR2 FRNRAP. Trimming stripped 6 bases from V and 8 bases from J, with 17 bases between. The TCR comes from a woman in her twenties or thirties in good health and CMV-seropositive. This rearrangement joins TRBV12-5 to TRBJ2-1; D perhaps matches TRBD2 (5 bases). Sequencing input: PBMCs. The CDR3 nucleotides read TGTGCTAGTGGCCCTCGGGAAGGTCGGCATGAGCAGTTCTTC. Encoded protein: CASGPREGRHEQFF.